This TCR beta chain comes out of a study of a mutant IDH1 vaccine in newly diagnosed glioma. About the study: Averaging around 42 years of age, treated patients were around 60% male and approximately 40% female. Patients got radiotherapy, temozolomide, or both beforehand, and most got both.

Time point noted: baseline, week 1 (first vaccination visit). Sample treatment: pre-vaccination baseline after standard-of-care therapy. Donor diagnoses consisted of new WHO grade 3 or 4 IDH1-mutant, ATRX-lost astrocytomas. Here immunoSEQ multiplex PCR was the method, and the copy in TCRdb shows in-frame clones only, minus some. The repertoire includes over 55,000 clones, about 86% of them detected once, and roughly 4.4% sits in the top ten. Germline CDR1 and CDR2: GTSNPN and SVGIG (reference sequence). The V segment lost 0 bases and the J segment 4 bases; nucleotides outside the gene matches: 1. The CDR3 consists of 13 residues. As for this clone: Its antigen is currently unknown.

General study results and limits: Immune responses arising from the vaccine appeared in approximately 93% of patients.

The material was peripheral blood mononuclear cells (PBMCs), obtained from a glioma patient treated with radiotherapy, temozolomide or both. This sequence was found in a woman aged 18-30 years with glioma. Some clones in this sample may be carry-over from other donors' samples. The chain is built from TRBV30 and TRBJ1-1, with TRBD1 matching 8 bases. CDR3 sequence (DNA): TGTGCCTGGAGTGTGACAGGGGCCACTGAAGCTTTCTTT. The encoded protein is CAWSVTGATEAFF.